The 5 T cell receptor beta chains below were found in one sample sequenced in a study of T cells in Graves' hyperthyroidism and ophthalmopathy. TCR beta CDR3 regions were amplified from RNA. TCR CDR3 regions were first amplified by RT-PCR with HTBI primers. Using its own MiXCR run on the multiplex PCR reads, TCRdb lists one record per CDR3 protein. This table holds about 300,000 distinct CDR3 sequences, less than 20% found once. The sample taken for sequencing was blood. The source of these receptors is a man aged 45-65 years with Graves' ophthalmopathy.

Ten or more counts support this clonotype. CDR3 DNA: TGTGCCAGCAGCCCCGGGGCGACTAGCGGGCCCGGAAGAGAGACCCAGTACTTC. Protein product: CASSPGATSGPGRETQYF. V usage is TRBV3-1 and J usage is TRBJ2-5, with 10 bases lining up with TRBD2. V shed 4 bases, J shed 4 bases, and the junction held 15 bases outside the gene matches. In germline, CDR1 is LGHDT, CDR2 YNNKEL (reference sequence). The CDR3 is made up of 18 amino acids.

The rearrangement links TRBV14 to TRBJ1-2; no clear D. Germline lookup yields CDR1 SGHDN and CDR2 FVKESK. CDR3 size: 15 residues. Deletions cut 0 bases from V and 0 bases from J, with 8 bases between. Here the CDR3 reads CASSQDRTSNYGYTF. CDR3 sequence (DNA): TGTGCCAGCAGCCAAGATCGGACCTCTAACTATGGCTACACCTTC.

The table lists this clonotype with a few counts. The chain joins TRBV28 to TRBJ1-2; 8 positions match TRBD1. Germline V CDR1 and CDR2: MDHEN, SYDVKM. The CDR3 has 14 residues. The V segment lost 6 bases and the J segment 5 bases; nucleotides outside the gene matches: 8. Here the CDR3 DNA reads TGTGCCAGCAGCCTGAGGGACAGGCTATATGGCTACACCTTC. Translating it yields CASSLRDRLYGYTF.

The J gene is TRBJ2-3, the V gene TRBV11-1; a weak D match, TRBD1 (6 bases). Germline loops: CDR1 SGHAT, CDR2 FQDESV (reference sequence). The CDR3 totals 14 residues. Trimming stripped 5 bases from V and 3 bases from J, with 12 bases between. CDR3 nucleotide sequence: TGTGCCAGCAGCGACACAGGGTCGACAGATACGCAGTATTTT. It codes for CASSDTGSTDTQYF.

This clonotype came up many times. This chain joins TRBV7-3 and TRBJ2-1; 8 bases align to TRBD2. Trimming cost V 2 bases and J 7 bases; bases outside gene matches: 7. The length of the CDR3 is 15 residues. In germline, CDR1 is SGHTA, CDR2 FQGTGA. CDR3 protein: CASSLEVSGMNEQFF. The CDR3 nucleotides are TGTGCCAGCAGCTTAGAGGTTAGCGGGATGAATGAGCAGTTCTTC.